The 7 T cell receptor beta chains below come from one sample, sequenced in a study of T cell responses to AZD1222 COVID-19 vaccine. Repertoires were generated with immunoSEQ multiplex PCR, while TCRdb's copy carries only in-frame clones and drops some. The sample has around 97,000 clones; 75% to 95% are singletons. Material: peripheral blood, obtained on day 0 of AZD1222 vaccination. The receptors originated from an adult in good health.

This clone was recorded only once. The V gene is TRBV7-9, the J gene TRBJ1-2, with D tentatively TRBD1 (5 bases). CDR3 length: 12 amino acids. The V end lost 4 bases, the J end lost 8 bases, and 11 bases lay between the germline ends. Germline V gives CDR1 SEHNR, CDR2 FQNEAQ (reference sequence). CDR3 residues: CASSSTAQGYTF. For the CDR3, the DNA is TGTGCCAGCAGCTCGACAGCGCAGGGCTACACCTTC.

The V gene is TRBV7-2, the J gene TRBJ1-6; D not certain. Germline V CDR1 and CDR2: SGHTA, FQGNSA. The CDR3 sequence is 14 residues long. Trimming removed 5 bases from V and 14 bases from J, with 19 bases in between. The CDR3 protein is CASSPTGAGSALHF. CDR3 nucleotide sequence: TGTGCCAGCAGCCCCACCGGAGCGGGCTCGGCCCTCCACTTT. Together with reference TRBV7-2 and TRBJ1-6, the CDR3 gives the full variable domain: GAGVSQSPSNKVTEKGKDVELRCDPISGHTALYWYRQSLGQGLEFLIYFQGNSAPDKSGLPSDRFSAERTGGSVSTLTIQRTQQEDSAVYLCASSPTGAGSALHFGNGTRLTVT.

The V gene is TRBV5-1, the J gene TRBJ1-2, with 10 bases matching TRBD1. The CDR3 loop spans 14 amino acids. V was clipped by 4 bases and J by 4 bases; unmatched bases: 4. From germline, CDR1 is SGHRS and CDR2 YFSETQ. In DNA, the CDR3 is TGCGCCAGCAGCCACGACAGGGGGCTCTATGGCTACACCTTC. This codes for CASSHDRGLYGYTF.

The DNA for the CDR3 is TGTGCCTGGAGTGCGGGATCTGCCTACAATGAGCAGTTCTTC. It is translated as CAWSAGSAYNEQFF. This chain joins TRBV30 and TRBJ2-1, with a weak D call TRBD2 (5 bases). CDR1 GTSNPN and CDR2 SVGIG come from the germline V gene (reference sequence). CDR3 length equals 14 residues. The V and J ends lost 1 base and 2 bases respectively, with 9 bases between them.

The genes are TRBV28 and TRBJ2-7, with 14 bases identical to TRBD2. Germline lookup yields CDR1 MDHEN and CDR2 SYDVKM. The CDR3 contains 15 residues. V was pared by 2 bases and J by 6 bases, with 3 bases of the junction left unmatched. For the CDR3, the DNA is TGTGCCAGCAGTTTAGGGACTAGCGGGAGTCGCGAGCAGTACTTC. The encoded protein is CASSLGTSGSREQYF. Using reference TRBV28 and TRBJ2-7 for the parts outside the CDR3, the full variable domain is DVKVTQSSRYLVKRTGEKVFLECVQDMDHENMFWYRQDPGLGLRLIYFSYDVKMKEKGDIPEGYSVSREKKERFSLILESASTNQTSMYLCASSLGTSGSREQYFGPGTRLTVT.

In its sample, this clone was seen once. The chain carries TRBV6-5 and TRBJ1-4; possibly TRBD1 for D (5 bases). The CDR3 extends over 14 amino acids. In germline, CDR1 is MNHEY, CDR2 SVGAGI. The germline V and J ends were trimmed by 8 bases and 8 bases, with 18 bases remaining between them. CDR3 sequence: CASQKGGVGEKLFF. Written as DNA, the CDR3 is TGTGCCAGCCAAAAGGGAGGGGTCGGGGAAAAACTGTTTTTT.

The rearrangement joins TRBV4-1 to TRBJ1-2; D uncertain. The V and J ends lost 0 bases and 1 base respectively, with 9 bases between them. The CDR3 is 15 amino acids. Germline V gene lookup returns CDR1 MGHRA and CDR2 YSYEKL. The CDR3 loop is CASSQDVAVNYGYTF. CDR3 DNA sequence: TGCGCCAGCAGCCAAGATGTGGCAGTTAACTATGGCTACACCTTC.